A single TCR beta chain is shown here with its context. The antigen is not known. This sample is part of a study of CD8+ T cells in alopecia areata. The CDR3 runs to 10 residues. Germline assignment: CDR1 SGHAT and CDR2 FQDESV (reference sequence). Extracted from the samples, RNA was reverse transcribed into cDNA to serve as the sequencing template. Repertoires were generated with immunoSEQ multiplex PCR, while TCRdb's copy carries only in-frame clones and drops some. The data hold some 130,000 clones, with about 50% observed a single time. Study-wide results and limits: Compared with normal scalp, lesional scalp had higher clonality and more expanded CD8+ clones. Possibly because of HLA-related factors, TCR sharing was less clear across patients than in mice.

The sample was CD8+ T cells sorted from blood, taken at week 0. The sequence derives from a human donor with alopecia areata. V gene TRBV11-1 combines with J gene TRBJ1-5, with a possible D match to TRBD1 (6 bases). Here the CDR3 DNA reads TGTGCAAAACAGGGCCAGCCCCAGCATTTT. Translation gives CAKQGQPQHF.